These 6 T cell receptor beta chains came from one sample sequenced in a study of blood T cell repertoires in COVID-19. TCRdb's table, derived via immunoSEQ multiplex PCR, lists solely in-frame clones and lacks some. The sample carries around 300,000 clones, approximately 86% recorded once. Sequencing was performed on peripheral blood. All receptors derive from a woman aged 70-85 years with COVID-19, enrolled during active disease.

The DNA of the CDR3 is TGCGCCAGCAGTGCACCGGAGGGACCAACCGAGCAGTACTTC. Amino acids: CASSAPEGPTEQYF. The V call is TRBV5-1, the J call TRBJ2-7; D may be TRBD2 (6 bases). Germline V gives CDR1 SGHRS, CDR2 YFSETQ. The V gene lost 5 bases and the J gene lost 6 bases, with 18 bases spanning the gap. This CDR3 region has 14 residues.

Note on this clone: This same CDR3 is encoded by further DNA sequences in the sample. The chain couples TRBV11-2 to TRBJ1-1; D perhaps matches TRBD1 (5 bases). V dropped 2 bases and J dropped 1 base, with 8 bases sitting between them. From germline, CDR1 is SGHAT and CDR2 FQNNGV. This CDR3 is built from 14 residues. CDR3 loop: CASSLSGGNTEAFF. CDR3 DNA: TGTGCCAGCAGCTTATCCGGGGGGAACACTGAAGCTTTCTTT.

The chain joins TRBV5-1 to TRBJ1-3, with D perhaps matching TRBD1 (6 bases). V lost 2 bases, J lost 2 bases, and 11 bases lay in between. The germline CDR1 and CDR2 sequences are SGHRS and YFSETQ. The CDR3 contains 15 residues. CDR3 in DNA: TGCGCCAGCAGCTTTACACAGGGTGCTGGAAACACCATATATTTT. Its protein is CASSFTQGAGNTIYF.

Many counts were recorded for this clone. The CDR3 loop is CASRTSGGVRANVLTF. The DNA of the CDR3 is TGTGCCAGTAGGACTAGCGGGGGGGTTAGGGCCAACGTCCTGACTTTC. The chain has TRBV19 and TRBJ2-6, with TRBD2 matching 14 bases. Germline-derived CDR1 and CDR2 are LNHDA and SQIVND (reference sequence). The J segment lost 5 bases and the V segment lost 6 bases, leaving 3 bases of the junction unmatched. This CDR3 comprises 16 residues.

The DNA of the CDR3 is TGTGCCAGCAGCCCGGGAGGGACAGGGGGCACTGAAGCTTTCTTT. Protein sequence: CASSPGGTGGTEAFF. This chain connects TRBV5-4 to TRBJ1-1; 11 bases are a match to TRBD1. Germline V gives CDR1 SGHNT, CDR2 YYREEE (reference sequence). The V gene end was trimmed by 4 bases and the J gene end by 4 bases; junction bases not matched to a gene: 6. The CDR3 covers 15 residues. The full variable domain, with the rest looked up from reference TRBV5-4 and TRBJ1-1, is ETGVTQSPTHLIKTRGQQVTLRCSSQSGHNTVSWYQQALGQGPQFIFQYYREEENGRGNFPPRFSGLQFPNYSSELNVNALELDDSALYLCASSPGGTGGTEAFFGQGTRLTVV.

This clone has more than one count but fewer than ten. The chain has TRBV28 and TRBJ1-5; no firm D call. Germline values: CDR1 MDHEN, CDR2 SYDVKM. V lost 2 bases and J lost 6, with 11 bases in between. CDR3 size: 14 residues. The CDR3 DNA reads as TGTGCCAGCAGTTTAGAGGGTCGGGGTCAGCCCCAGCATTTT. Its translation: CASSLEGRGQPQHF.